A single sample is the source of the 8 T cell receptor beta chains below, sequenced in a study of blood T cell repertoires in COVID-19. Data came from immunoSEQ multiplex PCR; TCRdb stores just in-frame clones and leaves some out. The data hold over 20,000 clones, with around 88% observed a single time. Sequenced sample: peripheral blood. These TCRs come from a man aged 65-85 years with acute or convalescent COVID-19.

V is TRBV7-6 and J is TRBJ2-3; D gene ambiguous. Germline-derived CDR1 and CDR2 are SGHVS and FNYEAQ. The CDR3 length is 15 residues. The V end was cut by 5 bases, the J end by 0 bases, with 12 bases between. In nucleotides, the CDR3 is TGTGCCAGCAGCACCCCACAATCTAGCACAGATACGCAGTATTTT. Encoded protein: CASSTPQSSTDTQYF.

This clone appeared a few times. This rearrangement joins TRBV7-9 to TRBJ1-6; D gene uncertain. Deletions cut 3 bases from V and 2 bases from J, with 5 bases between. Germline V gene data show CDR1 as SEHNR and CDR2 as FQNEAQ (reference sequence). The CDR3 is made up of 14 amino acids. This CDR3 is CASSFNPYNSPLHF. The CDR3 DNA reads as TGTGCCAGCAGCTTCAATCCCTATAATTCACCCCTCCACTTT.

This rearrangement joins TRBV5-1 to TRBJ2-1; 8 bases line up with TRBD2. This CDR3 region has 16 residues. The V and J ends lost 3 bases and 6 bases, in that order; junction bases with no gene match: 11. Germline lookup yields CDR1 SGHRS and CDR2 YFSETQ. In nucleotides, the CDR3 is TGCGCCAGCAGCTGGGTCGGGACTAGTCTATTCAATGAGCAGTTCTTC. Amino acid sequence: CASSWVGTSLFNEQFF. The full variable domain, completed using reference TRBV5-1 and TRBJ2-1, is KAGVTQTPRYLIKTRGQQVTLSCSPISGHRSVSWYQQTPGQGLQFLFEYFSETQRNKGNFPGRFSGRQFSNSRSEMNVSTLELGDSALYLCASSWVGTSLFNEQFFGPGTRLTVL.

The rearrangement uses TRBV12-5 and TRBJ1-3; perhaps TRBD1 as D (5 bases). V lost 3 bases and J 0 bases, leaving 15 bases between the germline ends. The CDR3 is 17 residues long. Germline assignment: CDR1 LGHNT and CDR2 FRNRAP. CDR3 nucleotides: TGTGCTAGTGGTTTCTCCTTGGGGCCGAGCTCTGGAAACACCATATATTTT. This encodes CASGFSLGPSSGNTIYF.

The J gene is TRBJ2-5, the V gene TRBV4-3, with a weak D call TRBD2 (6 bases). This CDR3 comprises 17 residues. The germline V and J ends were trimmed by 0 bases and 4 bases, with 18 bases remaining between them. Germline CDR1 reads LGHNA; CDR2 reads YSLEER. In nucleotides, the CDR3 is TGCGCCAGCAGCCAAGATTATACCGGCGGGGAAATAGAGACCCAGTACTTC. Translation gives CASSQDYTGGEIETQYF.

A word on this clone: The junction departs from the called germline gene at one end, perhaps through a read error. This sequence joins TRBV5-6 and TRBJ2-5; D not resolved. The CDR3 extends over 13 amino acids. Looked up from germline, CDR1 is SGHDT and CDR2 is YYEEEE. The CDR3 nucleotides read TGTGCCAGCACCTTGGGCCCGGTTGAGACCCAGTACTTC. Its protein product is CASTLGPVETQYF.

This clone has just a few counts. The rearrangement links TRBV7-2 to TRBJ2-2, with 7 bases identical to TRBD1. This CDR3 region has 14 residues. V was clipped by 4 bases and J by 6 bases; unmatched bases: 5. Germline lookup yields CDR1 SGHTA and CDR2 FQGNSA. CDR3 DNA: TGTGCCAGCAGCTCATTACAGGGGCCCGGGGAGCTGTTTTTT. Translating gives CASSSLQGPGELFF. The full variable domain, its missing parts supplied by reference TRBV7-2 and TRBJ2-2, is GAGVSQSPSNKVTEKGKDVELRCDPISGHTALYWYRQSLGQGLEFLIYFQGNSAPDKSGLPSDRFSAERTGGSVSTLTIQRTQQEDSAVYLCASSSLQGPGELFFGEGSRLTVL.

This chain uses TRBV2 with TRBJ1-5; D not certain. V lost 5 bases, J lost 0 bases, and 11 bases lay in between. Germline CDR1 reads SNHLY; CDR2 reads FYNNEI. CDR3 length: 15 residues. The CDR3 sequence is CASSPGPVSNQPQHF. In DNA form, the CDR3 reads TGTGCCAGCAGTCCGGGTCCTGTTAGCAATCAGCCCCAGCATTTT.